These 19 T cell receptor beta chains came from one sample sequenced in a study of blood T cell repertoires in COVID-19. TCRdb's copy holds only in-frame clones and misses some; the assay was immunoSEQ multiplex PCR. The sample lists 40,000 or so clones; roughly 85% were seen once. The sample comprised peripheral blood. All receptors come from a man aged 40-55 years with active COVID-19.

This rearrangement joins TRBV3-1 (or the pseudogene TRBV3-2) to TRBJ1-1; D perhaps matches TRBD1 (6 bases). Trimming took 4 bases from V and 2 from J, leaving 14 bases between them. The CDR3 is 15 residues long. Per the germline V gene, CDR1 is LGHDT and CDR2 is YNNKEL (reference sequence). The CDR3 loop is CASSPRGIANTEAFF. CDR3 sequence (DNA): TGTGCCAGCAGCCCCAGGGGTATCGCAAACACTGAAGCTTTCTTT.

This chain uses TRBV3-1 (or the pseudogene TRBV3-2) with TRBJ2-2; 10 bases match TRBD1. Per germline, CDR1 LGHDT and CDR2 YNNKEL (reference sequence). This CDR3 comprises 13 residues. Trimming at V came to 6 bases and at J to 9 bases, leaving 4 bases not matched to a gene. CDR3 sequence reads: CASSGQGGWELFF. CDR3 bases: TGTGCCAGCAGTGGACAGGGGGGGTGGGAGCTGTTTTTT.

This clone was observed a single time. V usage is TRBV7-2 and J usage is TRBJ1-1; no clear D gene. Trimming pared 5 bases from V and 0 bases from J, leaving 7 bases between. This CDR3 is 13 amino acids long. Per the germline V gene, CDR1 is SGHTA and CDR2 is FQGNSA. The CDR3 DNA reads TGTGCCAGCAGCCCAGTCTTGAACACTGAAGCTTTCTTT. Encoded protein: CASSPVLNTEAFF.

The chain combines TRBV11-2 with TRBJ1-3; the D is unclear. V shed 2 bases and J shed 4 bases, with 15 bases lying between them. The germline V gene has CDR1 SGHAT and CDR2 FQNNGV. This CDR3 is 16 amino acids long. The CDR3 loop is CASSLINPGAGNTIYF. CDR3 nucleotides: TGTGCCAGCAGCTTAATCAATCCGGGAGCAGGAAACACCATATATTTT.

The genes are TRBV6-1 and TRBJ2-7; perhaps TRBD2 as D (6 bases). The CDR3 is made up of 14 amino acids. The ends were cut back, 1 base at V and 5 bases at J, with 12 bases in the middle. CDR1 and CDR2 from the germline V gene are MNHNS and SASEGT. The CDR3 DNA sequence: TGTGCCAGCAGTGAAGGGCGGGGCAGGGACGAGCAGTACTTC. Translating it yields CASSEGRGRDEQYF.

The CDR3 DNA reads as TGTGCCTGGACCCACGACAGGGTTAGAGCCGGGGAGCTGTTTTTT. Its protein is CAWTHDRVRAGELFF. The chain has TRBV30 and TRBJ2-2; 7 nucleotides match TRBD1. V lost 4 bases to trimming and J lost 6 bases; unmatched junction nucleotides: 11. CDR3 length equals 15 residues. Germline loops: CDR1 GTSNPN, CDR2 SVGIG (reference sequence).

The chain employs TRBV5-4 and TRBJ2-1; D unresolved. The V end was cut by 1 base, the J end by 6 bases, with 17 bases between. From germline, CDR1 is SGHNT and CDR2 YYREEE (reference sequence). CDR3 length equals 16 residues. The CDR3 sequence is CASSLLSTGIGNEQFF. CDR3 sequence (DNA): TGTGCCAGCAGCTTGCTTTCGACGGGTATAGGCAATGAGCAGTTCTTC.

The J gene is TRBJ2-3, the V gene TRBV6-5, with 12 bases lining up with TRBD2. The V gene's germline CDR1 is MNHEY and CDR2 SVGAGI. The length of the CDR3 is 15 residues. The V and J ends lost 6 bases and 3 bases, in that order; junction bases with no gene match: 4. The CDR3 sequence is CASSRTSGMTDTQYF. Here the CDR3 DNA reads TGTGCCAGCAGCCGGACTAGCGGGATGACAGATACGCAGTATTTT.

The V call is TRBV30, the J call TRBJ2-3; tentative D call: TRBD1 (5 bases). V dropped 2 bases and J dropped 6 bases, with 9 bases sitting between them. The CDR3 spans 12 residues. Germline values: CDR1 GTSNPN, CDR2 SVGIG (reference sequence). The DNA for the CDR3 is TGTGCCTGGAGTCCTCAGGGCGATACGCAGTATTTT. It specifies CAWSPQGDTQYF. The whole variable domain, filled in from reference TRBV30 and TRBJ2-3, reads SQTIHQWPATLVQPVGSPLSLECTVEGTSNPNLYWYRQAAGRGLQLLFYSVGIGQISSEVPQNLSASRPQDRQFILSSKKLLLSDSGFYLCAWSPQGDTQYFGPGTRLTVL.

V gene TRBV18 combines with J gene TRBJ2-3; possibly TRBD2 for D (6 bases). Between the trimmed V and J ends, which lost 3 bases and 2 bases, there was a span of 15 bases. Germline V lookup: CDR1 KGHSH, CDR2 LQKENI. The CDR3 covers 16 residues. The DNA of the CDR3 is TGTGCCAGCTCACCTCGCCCTGGGACTGCCACAGATACGCAGTATTTT. Amino acids: CASSPRPGTATDTQYF.

This clone showed up just once. The J gene is TRBJ2-6, the V gene TRBV6-4; no firm D call. Germline V lookup: CDR1 MRHNA, CDR2 SNTAGT. The CDR3 contains 14 residues. V lost 4 bases and J 1 base, leaving 5 bases between the germline ends. CDR3 sequence reads: CASSVESGANVLTF. The CDR3 coding sequence is TGTGCCAGCAGTGTGGAGTCTGGGGCCAACGTCCTGACTTTC.

The J gene is TRBJ2-7, the V gene TRBV10-3; no clear D gene. Trimming cost V 3 bases and J 2 bases, with 14 bases left between them. Germline CDR1 is ENHRY and CDR2 is SYGVKD. The CDR3 spans 15 residues. This chain's CDR3 is CAISDSRSLPYEQYF. The CDR3 nucleotides are TGTGCCATCAGTGATTCAAGGAGCCTACCCTACGAGCAGTACTTC.

The chain links TRBV7-8 to TRBJ1-1; no clear D. The germline CDR1 and CDR2 sequences are SGHVS and FQNEAQ. Trimming took off 0 bases at V and 2 bases at J, with 10 bases between the two ends. CDR3 size: 15 residues. The CDR3 protein is CASSLARVLNTEAFF. CDR3 sequence (DNA): TGTGCCAGCAGCTTAGCGAGGGTATTAAACACTGAAGCTTTCTTT.

The genes are TRBV5-1 and TRBJ2-7, with 8 nucleotides matching TRBD1. V was pared by 3 bases and J by 0 bases, with 5 bases of the junction left unmatched. Germline V gene data show CDR1 as SGHRS and CDR2 as YFSETQ. The CDR3 length is 15 residues. The CDR3 DNA reads as TGCGCCAGCAGCTCCAGACAGGGGAGCTCCTACGAGCAGTACTTC. Its translation is CASSSRQGSSYEQYF. Filled out from reference TRBV5-1 and TRBJ2-7, the complete variable domain reads KAGVTQTPRYLIKTRGQQVTLSCSPISGHRSVSWYQQTPGQGLQFLFEYFSETQRNKGNFPGRFSGRQFSNSRSEMNVSTLELGDSALYLCASSSRQGSSYEQYFGPGTRLTVT.

This clone was recorded only once. The chain carries TRBV20-1 and TRBJ2-2; no definite D call. V was clipped by 3 bases and J by 7 bases, with 12 bases between them. Germline V gene data show CDR1 as DFQATT and CDR2 as SNEGSKA (reference sequence). The CDR3 consists of 13 residues. The CDR3 DNA follows: TGCAGTGCTAGTACCCTCCGGTTCGGGGAGCTGTTTTTT. Protein product: CSASTLRFGELFF.

The chain is built from TRBV21-1 and TRBJ2-7; no DNA check was done on the table's D call, TRBD2. TRBV21-1 is assigned pseudogene status. The CDR3 covers 15 residues. The CDR3 coding sequence is TGTGCCAGCAGCAGGGTAGCGGGATATTCCTACGAGCAGTACTTC. It translates to CASSRVAGYSYEQYF.

V and J are TRBV11-2 and TRBJ1-5, with D hard to call. There are 13 residues in the CDR3. The ends were cut back, 2 bases at V and 2 bases at J, with 4 bases in the middle. Germline CDR1 and CDR2: SGHAT and FQNNGV. The CDR3 DNA sequence: TGTGCCAGCAGCTTACCGGGCAATCAGCCCCAGCATTTT. Its protein product is CASSLPGNQPQHF. Full variable domain (missing parts from reference TRBV11-2 and TRBJ1-5): EAGVAQSPRYKIIEKRQSVAFWCNPISGHATLYWYQQILGQGPKLLIQFQNNGVVDDSQLPKDRFSAERLKGVDSTLKIQPAKLEDSAVYLCASSLPGNQPQHFGDGTRLSIL.

The V gene is TRBV30, the J gene TRBJ2-7, with TRBD1 as a possible D gene (5 bases). CDR1 and CDR2 from the germline V gene are GTSNPN and SVGIG (reference sequence). The CDR3 totals 14 residues. The germline V and J ends were trimmed by 5 bases and 5 bases, with 19 bases remaining between them. Here the CDR3 reads CAWARNPQADEQYF. The CDR3 nucleotides are TGTGCCTGGGCCAGAAACCCACAGGCCGACGAGCAGTACTTC.

The chain is built from TRBV5-1 and TRBJ1-4; a possible D gene is TRBD1 (5 bases). Deletions cut 3 bases from V and 10 bases from J, with 22 bases between. The CDR3 is 16 amino acids. Germline lookup yields CDR1 SGHRS and CDR2 YFSETQ. CDR3 DNA: TGCGCCAGCAGCTCATCCCCCGGACCAGCTACAGGAAAACTGTTTTTT. Translation: CASSSSPGPATGKLFF.